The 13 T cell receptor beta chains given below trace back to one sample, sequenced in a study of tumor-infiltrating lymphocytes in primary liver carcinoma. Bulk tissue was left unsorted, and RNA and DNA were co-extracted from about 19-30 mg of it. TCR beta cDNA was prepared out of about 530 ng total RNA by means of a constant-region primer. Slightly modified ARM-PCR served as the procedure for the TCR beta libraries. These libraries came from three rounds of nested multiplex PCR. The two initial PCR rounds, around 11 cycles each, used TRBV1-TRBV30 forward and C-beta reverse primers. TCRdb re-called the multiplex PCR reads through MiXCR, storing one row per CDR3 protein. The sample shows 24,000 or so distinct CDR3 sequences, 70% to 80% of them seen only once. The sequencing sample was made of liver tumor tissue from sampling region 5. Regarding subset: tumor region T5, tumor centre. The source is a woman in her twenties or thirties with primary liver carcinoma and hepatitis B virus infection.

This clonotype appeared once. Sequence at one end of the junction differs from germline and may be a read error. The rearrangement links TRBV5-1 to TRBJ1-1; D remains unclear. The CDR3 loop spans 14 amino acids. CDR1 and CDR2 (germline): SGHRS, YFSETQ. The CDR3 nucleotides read TGCTCCAGCAGCTCGGACCGTTGGAGCACTGAAGCTTTCTTT. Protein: CSSSSDRWSTEAFF.

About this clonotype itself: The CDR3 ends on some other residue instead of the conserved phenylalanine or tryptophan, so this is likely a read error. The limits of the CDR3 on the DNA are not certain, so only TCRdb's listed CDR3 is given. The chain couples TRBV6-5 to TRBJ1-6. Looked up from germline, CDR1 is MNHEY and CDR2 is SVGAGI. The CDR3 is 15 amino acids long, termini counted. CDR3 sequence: CASRERSAPLSLLHY.

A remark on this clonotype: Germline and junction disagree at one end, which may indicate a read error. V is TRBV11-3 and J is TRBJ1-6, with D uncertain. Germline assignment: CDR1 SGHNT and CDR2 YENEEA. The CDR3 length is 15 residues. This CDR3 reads CASGFKWSYSSPLLF. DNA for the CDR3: TGTGCCAGCGGCTTTAAGTGGAGCTATAGTTCACCCCTCCTCTTT.

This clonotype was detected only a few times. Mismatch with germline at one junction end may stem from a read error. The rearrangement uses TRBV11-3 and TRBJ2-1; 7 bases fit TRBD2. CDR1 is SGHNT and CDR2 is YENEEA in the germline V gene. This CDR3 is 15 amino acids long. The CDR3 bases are TGTGCCAGTAGCCGACTAGCATGGGGGGGGTATGAACAGTTCTTC. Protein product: CASSRLAWGGYEQFF.

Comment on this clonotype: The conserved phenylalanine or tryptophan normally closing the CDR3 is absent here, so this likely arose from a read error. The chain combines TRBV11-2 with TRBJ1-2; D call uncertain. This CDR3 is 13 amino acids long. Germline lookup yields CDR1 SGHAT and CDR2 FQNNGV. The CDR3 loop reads CASSPLWARGYTS. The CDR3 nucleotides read TGTGCTAGCAGCCCCCTTTGGGCCCGTGGCTACACCTCC.

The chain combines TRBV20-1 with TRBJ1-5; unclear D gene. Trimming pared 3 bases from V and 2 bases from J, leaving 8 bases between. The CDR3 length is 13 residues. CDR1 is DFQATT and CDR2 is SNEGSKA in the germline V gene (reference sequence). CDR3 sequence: CSARGIGNQPQHF. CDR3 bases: TGCAGTGCTAGGGGGATCGGCAATCAGCCCCAGCATTTT.

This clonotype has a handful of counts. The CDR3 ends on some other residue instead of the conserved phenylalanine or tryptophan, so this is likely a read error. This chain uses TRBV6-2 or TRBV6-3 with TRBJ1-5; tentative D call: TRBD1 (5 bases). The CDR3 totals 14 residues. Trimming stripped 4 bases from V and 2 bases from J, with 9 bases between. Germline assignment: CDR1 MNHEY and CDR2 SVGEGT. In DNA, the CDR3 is TGTGCCAGCAGTTTGGGAGGGGGCAATCAGCCCCAGCATTCT. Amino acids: CASSLGGGNQPQHS.

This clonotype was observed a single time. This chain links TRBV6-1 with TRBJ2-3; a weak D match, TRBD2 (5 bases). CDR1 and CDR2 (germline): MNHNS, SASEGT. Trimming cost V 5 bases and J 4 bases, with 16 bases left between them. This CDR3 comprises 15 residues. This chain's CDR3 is CASSPLAGASDTQYF. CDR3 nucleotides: TGTGCCAGCAGTCCCCTAGCTGGAGCCTCAGATACGCAGTATTTT.

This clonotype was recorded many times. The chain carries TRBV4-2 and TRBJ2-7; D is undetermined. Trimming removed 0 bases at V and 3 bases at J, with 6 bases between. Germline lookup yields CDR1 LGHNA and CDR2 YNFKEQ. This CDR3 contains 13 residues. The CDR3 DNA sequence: TGTGCCAGCAGCCAAGATACCCTCTACGAGCAGTACTTC. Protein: CASSQDTLYEQYF.

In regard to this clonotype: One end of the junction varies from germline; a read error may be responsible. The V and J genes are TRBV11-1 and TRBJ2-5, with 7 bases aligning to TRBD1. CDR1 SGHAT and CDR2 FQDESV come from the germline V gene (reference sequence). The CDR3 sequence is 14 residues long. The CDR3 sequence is CAGSWVGGTGTHYF. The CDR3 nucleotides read TGTGCCGGCAGCTGGGTAGGGGGCACTGGGACCCACTACTTC. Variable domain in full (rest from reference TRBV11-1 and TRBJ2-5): EAEVAQSPRYKITEKSQAVAFWCDPISGHATLYWYRQILGQGPELLVQFQDESVVDDSQLPKDRFSAERLKGVDSTLKIQPAELGDSAMYLCAGSWVGGTGTHYFGPGTRLLVL.

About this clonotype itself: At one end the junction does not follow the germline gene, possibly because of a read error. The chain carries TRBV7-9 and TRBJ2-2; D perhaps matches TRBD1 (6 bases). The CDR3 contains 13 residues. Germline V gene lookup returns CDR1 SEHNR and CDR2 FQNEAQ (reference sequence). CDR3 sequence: CASSRGNTGEQFF. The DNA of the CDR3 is TGTGCCAGTAGTAGGGGGAACACCGGGGAGCAGTTTTTT.

As DNA, the CDR3 is TGTGCCAGCAGACACCAGACCGGGCCTCGACGCACAGATACGCAGTATTTT. It translates to CASRHQTGPRRTDTQYF. This chain joins TRBV6-6 and TRBJ2-3, with D uncertain. The V end was cut by 6 bases, the J end by 1 base, with 20 bases between. The CDR3 has 17 residues. Germline CDR1 and CDR2: MNHNY and SVGAGI (reference sequence).

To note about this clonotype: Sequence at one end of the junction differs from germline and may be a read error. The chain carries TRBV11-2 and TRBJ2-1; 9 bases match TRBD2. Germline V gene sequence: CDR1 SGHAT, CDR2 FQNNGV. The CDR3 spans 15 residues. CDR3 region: CDSSFDLAGSVDQFF. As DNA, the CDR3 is TGTGACAGCAGCTTCGACCTAGCGGGATCGGTCGATCAGTTCTTC.